This T cell receptor beta chain was identified in a study of human T cells and chemical hapten exposure. Study summary: Alopecia areata, totalis and universalis patients, mostly female, were included.

Time point: pre-sensitization, week 0. Treatment meaning: therapeutic diphenylcyclopropenone sensitization with weekly scalp DPC. The germline V gene has CDR1 SQVTM and CDR2 ANQGSEA. This CDR3 contains 15 residues. V was cut by 6 bases and J by 2 bases, with 18 bases left in between. TCRdb fed the RACE reads into MiXCR, producing one record per CDR3 protein. This table holds roughly 380,000 distinct CDR3 sequences, around 5.5% found once. The origin of this receptor is a woman between 45 and 65 years old with alopecia areata. Some clones in this sample may be carry-over from other donors' samples. This chain joins TRBV29-1 and TRBJ2-3; TRBD2 is a possible D gene (5 bases). This sample comprised whole blood, obtained in connection with sensitization to the hapten diphenylcyclopropenone (DPC). The CDR3 region has the DNA TGCAGCGTAGTCGAAGGGAGTTCTTACACAGATACGCAGTATTTT. Residues: CSVVEGSSYTDTQYF.